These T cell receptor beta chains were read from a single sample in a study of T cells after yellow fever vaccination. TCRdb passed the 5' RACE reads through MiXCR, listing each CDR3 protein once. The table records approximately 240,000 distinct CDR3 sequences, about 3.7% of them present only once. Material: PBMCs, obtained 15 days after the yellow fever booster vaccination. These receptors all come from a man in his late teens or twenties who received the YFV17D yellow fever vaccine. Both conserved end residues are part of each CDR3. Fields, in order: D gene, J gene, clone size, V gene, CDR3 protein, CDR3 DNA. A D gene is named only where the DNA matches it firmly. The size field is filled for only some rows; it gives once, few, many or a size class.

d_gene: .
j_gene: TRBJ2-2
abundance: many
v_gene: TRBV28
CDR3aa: CASSLVTGTVTGELFF
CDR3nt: TGTGCCAGCAGTTTAGTAACCGGGACCGTTACCGGGGAGCTGTTTTTT

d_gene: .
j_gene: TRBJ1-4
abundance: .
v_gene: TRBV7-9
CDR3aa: CASKPHPYDRLNEKLFF
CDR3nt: TGTGCCAGCAAGCCCCACCCGTACGACAGACTTAATGAAAAACTGTTTTTT

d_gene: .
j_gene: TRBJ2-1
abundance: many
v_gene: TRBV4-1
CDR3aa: CASSQPLDRETGNEQFF
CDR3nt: TGCGCCAGCAGCCAACCATTGGACCGAGAGACGGGTAATGAGCAGTTCTTC

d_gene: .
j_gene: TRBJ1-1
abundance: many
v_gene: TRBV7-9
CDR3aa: CASSFPGTPEAFF
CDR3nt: TGTGCCAGCAGCTTCCCCGGCACCCCTGAAGCTTTCTTT

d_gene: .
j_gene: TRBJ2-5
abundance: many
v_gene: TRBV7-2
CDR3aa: CASSRVGGQETQYF
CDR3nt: TGTGCCAGCAGCCGCGTGGGAGGCCAAGAGACCCAGTACTTC

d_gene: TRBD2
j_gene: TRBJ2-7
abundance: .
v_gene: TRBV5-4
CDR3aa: CASSAGGGGYEQYF
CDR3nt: TGTGCCAGCAGCGCGGGGGGTGGAGGCTACGAGCAGTACTTC

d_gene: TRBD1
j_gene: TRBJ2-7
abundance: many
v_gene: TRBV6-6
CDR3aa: CASSLDRGGQYF
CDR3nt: TGTGCCAGCAGTCTGGACAGGGGCGGGCAGTACTTC

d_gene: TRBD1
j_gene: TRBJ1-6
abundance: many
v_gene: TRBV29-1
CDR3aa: CSAHSDRTTPNSPLHF
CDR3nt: TGCAGCGCCCACTCGGACAGGACAACTCCAAATTCACCCCTCCACTTT

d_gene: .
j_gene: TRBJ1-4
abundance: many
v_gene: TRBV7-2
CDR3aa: CASSRAATATNEKLFF
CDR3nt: TGTGCCAGCAGCCGAGCAGCTACTGCAACTAATGAAAAACTGTTTTTT

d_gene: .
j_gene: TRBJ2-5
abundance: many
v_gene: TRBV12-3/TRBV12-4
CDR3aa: CASRETGKETQYF
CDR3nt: TGTGCCAGCAGGGAGACAGGAAAAGAGACCCAGTACTTC

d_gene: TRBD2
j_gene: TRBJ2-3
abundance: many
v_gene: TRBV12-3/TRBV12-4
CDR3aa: CASTLVAGVGADTQYF
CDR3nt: TGTGCCAGCACCTTAGTAGCGGGGGTAGGCGCAGATACGCAGTATTTT

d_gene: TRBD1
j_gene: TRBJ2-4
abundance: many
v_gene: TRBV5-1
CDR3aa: CASSERQGLAKNIQYF
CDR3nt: TGCGCCAGCAGCGAGAGACAGGGCTTAGCCAAAAACATTCAGTACTTC

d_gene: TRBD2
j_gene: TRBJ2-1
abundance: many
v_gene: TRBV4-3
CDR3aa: CASSPERGGWNEQFF
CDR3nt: TGCGCCAGCAGCCCCGAGCGGGGAGGATGGAATGAGCAGTTCTTC

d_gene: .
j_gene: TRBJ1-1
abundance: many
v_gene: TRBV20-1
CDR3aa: CSAPPPRRTEAFF
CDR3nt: TGCAGTGCCCCGCCCCCGCGGAGGACTGAAGCTTTCTTT

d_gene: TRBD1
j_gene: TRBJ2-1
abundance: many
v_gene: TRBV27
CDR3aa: CASSLSWTGVGEQFF
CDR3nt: TGTGCCAGCAGTCTCTCATGGACAGGGGTGGGTGAGCAGTTCTTC

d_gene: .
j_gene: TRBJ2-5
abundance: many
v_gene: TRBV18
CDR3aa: CASSPASLRETQYF
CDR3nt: TGTGCCAGCTCACCGGCATCCCTCCGGGAGACCCAGTACTTC

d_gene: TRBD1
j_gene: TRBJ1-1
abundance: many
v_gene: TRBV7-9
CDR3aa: CASSDYRGPTNTEAFF
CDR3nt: TGTGCCAGCAGCGATTACAGGGGGCCGACGAACACTGAAGCTTTCTTT

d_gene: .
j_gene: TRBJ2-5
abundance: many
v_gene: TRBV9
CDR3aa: CASSVGQETQYF
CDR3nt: TGTGCCAGCAGCGTAGGTCAAGAGACCCAGTACTTC

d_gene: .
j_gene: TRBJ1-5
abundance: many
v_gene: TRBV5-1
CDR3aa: CASSSGTGSNQPQHF
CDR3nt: TGCGCCAGCAGCTCCGGGACGGGTAGCAATCAGCCCCAGCATTTT

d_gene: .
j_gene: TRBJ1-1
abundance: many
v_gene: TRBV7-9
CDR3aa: CASSPPGQGSGNTEAFF
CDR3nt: TGTGCCAGCAGCCCCCCGGGGCAGGGCAGTGGGAACACTGAAGCTTTCTTT

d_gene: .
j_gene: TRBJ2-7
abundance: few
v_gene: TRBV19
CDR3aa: CASSKMGGNEQYF
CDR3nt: TGTGCCAGTAGCAAGATGGGGGGTAACGAGCAGTACTTC

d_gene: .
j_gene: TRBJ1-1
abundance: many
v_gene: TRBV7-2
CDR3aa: CASSLDSWTQNTEAFF
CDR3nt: TGTGCCAGCAGCTTAGACTCTTGGACTCAGAACACTGAAGCTTTCTTT

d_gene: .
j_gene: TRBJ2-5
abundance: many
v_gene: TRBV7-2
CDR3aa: CASSLPGAQETQYF
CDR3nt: TGTGCCAGCAGCTTGCCAGGGGCCCAAGAGACCCAGTACTTC

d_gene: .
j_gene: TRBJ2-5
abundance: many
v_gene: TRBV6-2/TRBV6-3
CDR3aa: CASSSEGGLETQYF
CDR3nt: TGTGCCAGCAGTTCCGAAGGGGGTCTTGAGACCCAGTACTTC

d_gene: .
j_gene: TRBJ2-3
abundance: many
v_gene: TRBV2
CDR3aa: CASSAAGFRADTQYF
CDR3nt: TGTGCCAGCAGCGCCGCAGGGTTTCGTGCAGATACGCAGTATTTT

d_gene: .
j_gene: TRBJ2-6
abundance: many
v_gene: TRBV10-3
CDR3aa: CAINPGASGANVLTF
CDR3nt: TGTGCCATCAATCCAGGGGCCTCTGGGGCCAACGTCCTGACTTTC

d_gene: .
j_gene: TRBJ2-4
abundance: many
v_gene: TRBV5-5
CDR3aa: CASSHTSSYPGRGIQYF
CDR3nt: TGTGCCAGCAGCCACACCTCATCGTATCCGGGACGGGGCATTCAGTACTTC

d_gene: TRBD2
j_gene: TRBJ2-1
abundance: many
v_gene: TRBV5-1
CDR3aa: CASSSLAADNEQFF
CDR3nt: TGCGCCAGCAGCTCCCTAGCGGCTGACAATGAGCAGTTCTTC

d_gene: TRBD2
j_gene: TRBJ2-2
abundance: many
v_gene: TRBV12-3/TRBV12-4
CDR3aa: CATTPAGPTGELFF
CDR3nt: TGTGCTACTACCCCAGCGGGGCCCACCGGGGAGCTGTTTTTT

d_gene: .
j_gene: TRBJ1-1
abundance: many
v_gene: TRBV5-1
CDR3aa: CASSRGTGEDEAFF
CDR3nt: TGCGCCAGCAGCCGGGGGACGGGGGAAGATGAAGCTTTCTTT

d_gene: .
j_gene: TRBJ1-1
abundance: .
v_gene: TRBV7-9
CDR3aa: CASSRNKEAFF
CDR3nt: TGTGCCAGCAGTCGGAATAAAGAAGCTTTCTTT

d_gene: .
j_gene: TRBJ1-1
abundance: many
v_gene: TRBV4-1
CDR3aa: CASSQERGGNTEAFF
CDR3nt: TGCGCCAGCAGCCAAGAACGGGGCGGGAACACTGAAGCTTTCTTT

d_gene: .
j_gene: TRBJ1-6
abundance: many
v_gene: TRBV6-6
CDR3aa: CASIGAGSPLHF
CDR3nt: TGTGCCAGCATAGGGGCTGGATCACCCCTCCACTTT

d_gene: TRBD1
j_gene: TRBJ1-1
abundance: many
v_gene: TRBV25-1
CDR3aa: CASTTSDRANTEAFF
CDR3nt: TGTGCCAGCACCACCTCAGACAGGGCGAACACTGAAGCTTTCTTT

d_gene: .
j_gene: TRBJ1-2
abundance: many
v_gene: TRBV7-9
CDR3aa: CASSFGSEIGGYTF
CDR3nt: TGTGCCAGCAGCTTTGGAAGCGAAATTGGTGGCTACACCTTC

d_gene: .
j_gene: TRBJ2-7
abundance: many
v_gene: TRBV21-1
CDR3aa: CASTVPRGEWAEQYF
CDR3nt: TGTGCCAGCACTGTGCCCCGGGGAGAGTGGGCCGAGCAGTACTTC

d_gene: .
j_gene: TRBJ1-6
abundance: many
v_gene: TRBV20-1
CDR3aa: CSVSRPGNSPLHF
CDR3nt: TGCAGTGTTTCCAGACCTGGGAATTCACCCCTCCACTTT

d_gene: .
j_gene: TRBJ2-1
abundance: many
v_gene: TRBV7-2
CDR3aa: CASSFRFGMGDDEQFF
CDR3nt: TGTGCCAGCAGCTTTAGATTCGGGATGGGGGATGATGAGCAGTTCTTC

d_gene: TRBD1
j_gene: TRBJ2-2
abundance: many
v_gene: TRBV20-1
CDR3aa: CSAVPGTGITGELFF
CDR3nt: TGCAGTGCTGTTCCCGGGACAGGGATCACCGGGGAGCTGTTTTTT

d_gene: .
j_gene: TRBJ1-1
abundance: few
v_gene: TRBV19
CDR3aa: CASKIGAYTEAFF
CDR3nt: TGTGCCAGTAAAATTGGGGCATACACTGAAGCTTTCTTT

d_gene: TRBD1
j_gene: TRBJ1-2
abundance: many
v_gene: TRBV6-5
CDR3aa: CASSYGWGTGNSAYGYTF
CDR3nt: TGTGCCAGCAGTTACGGGTGGGGGACAGGGAATTCGGCCTATGGCTACACCTTC

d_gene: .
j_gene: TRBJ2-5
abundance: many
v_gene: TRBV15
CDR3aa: CATSRGSGLPQETQYF
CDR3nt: TGTGCCACCAGCAGAGGCTCGGGACTCCCGCAAGAGACCCAGTACTTC

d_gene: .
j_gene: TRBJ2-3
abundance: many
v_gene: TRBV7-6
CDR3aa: CASSRQQSTDTQYF
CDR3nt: TGTGCCAGCAGCCGTCAACAAAGCACAGATACGCAGTATTTT

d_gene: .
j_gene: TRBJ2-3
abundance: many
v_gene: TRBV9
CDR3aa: CASSVGRGTDTQYF
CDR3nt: TGTGCCAGCAGCGTAGGTCGGGGCACAGATACGCAGTATTTT

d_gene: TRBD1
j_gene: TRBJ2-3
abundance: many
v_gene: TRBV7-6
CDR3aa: CASSLYGQGTDTQYF
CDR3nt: TGTGCCAGCAGCTTATATGGACAGGGAACGGATACGCAGTATTTT

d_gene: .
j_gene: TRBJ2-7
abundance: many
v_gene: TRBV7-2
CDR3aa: CATLIGGAHEQYF
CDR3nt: TGTGCCACCCTCATAGGGGGGGCCCACGAGCAGTACTTC

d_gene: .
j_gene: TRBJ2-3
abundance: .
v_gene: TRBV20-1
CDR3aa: CSARGILVADTQYF
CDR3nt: TGCAGTGCTAGAGGGATCCTGGTTGCAGATACGCAGTATTTT

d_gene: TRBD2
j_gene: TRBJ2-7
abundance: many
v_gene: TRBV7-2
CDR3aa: CASSLGVGGAYEQYF
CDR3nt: TGTGCCAGCAGCTTAGGAGTCGGGGGGGCCTACGAGCAGTACTTC

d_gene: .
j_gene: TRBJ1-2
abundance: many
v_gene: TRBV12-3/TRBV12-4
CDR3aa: CASSSTVEGGYTF
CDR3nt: TGTGCCAGCAGTTCGACAGTAGAGGGTGGCTACACCTTC

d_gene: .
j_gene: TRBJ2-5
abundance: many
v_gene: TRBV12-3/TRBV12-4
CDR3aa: CASSLAGVDRGTQYF
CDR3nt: TGTGCCAGCAGTTTGGCCGGAGTGGATCGGGGGACCCAGTACTTC

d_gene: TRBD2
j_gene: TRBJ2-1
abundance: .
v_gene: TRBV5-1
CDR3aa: CASSKGPTSVMIEQFF
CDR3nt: TGCGCCAGCAGCAAGGGCCCGACTAGCGTGATGATTGAGCAGTTCTTC

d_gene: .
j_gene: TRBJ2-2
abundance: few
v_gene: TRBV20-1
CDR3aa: CSAPVANTGELFF
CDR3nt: TGCAGTGCCCCGGTGGCGAACACCGGGGAGCTGTTTTTT

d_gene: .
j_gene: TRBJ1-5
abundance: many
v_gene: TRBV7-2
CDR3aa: CASSTGGHQPQHF
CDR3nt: TGTGCCAGCAGCACGGGGGGGCATCAGCCCCAGCATTTT

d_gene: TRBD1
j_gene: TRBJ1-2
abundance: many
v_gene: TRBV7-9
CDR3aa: CASRTGYGYTF
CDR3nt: TGTGCCAGCAGGACAGGGTATGGCTACACCTTC